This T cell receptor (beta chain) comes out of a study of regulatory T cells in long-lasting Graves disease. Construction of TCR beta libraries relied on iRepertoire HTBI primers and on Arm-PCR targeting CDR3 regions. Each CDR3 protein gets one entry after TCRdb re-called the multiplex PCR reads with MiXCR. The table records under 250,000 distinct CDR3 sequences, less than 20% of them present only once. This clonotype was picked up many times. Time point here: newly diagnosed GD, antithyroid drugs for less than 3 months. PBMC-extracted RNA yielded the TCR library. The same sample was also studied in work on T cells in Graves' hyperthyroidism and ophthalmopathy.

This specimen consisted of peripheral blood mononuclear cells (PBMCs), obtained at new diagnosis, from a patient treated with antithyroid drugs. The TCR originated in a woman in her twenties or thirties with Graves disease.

The CDR3 DNA follows: TGTGCCAGCAGTTCCACCAGGGTCAGGTCCTACGAGCAGTACTTC. Translation gives CASSSTRVRSYEQYF. The chain recombines TRBV12-3 or TRBV12-4 with TRBJ2-7; a possible D gene is TRBD1 (5 bases). Trimming shortened V by 4 bases and J by 1 base, and 14 bases separated the two germline ends. There are 15 residues in the CDR3.